The clone carrying this T cell receptor beta chain has at least ten counts. This specimen comes from a study of identical twins. Carrying unique molecular identifiers, the cDNA also gained a universal primer site through template switching. MiXCR, applied by TCRdb to the 5' RACE reads, yields one record per CDR3 protein. In the table there are around 650,000 distinct CDR3 sequences, around 7.5% of which are singletons. Trimming removed 5 bases at V and 2 bases at J, with 16 bases between. Germline V gives CDR1 SGHVS, CDR2 FNYEAQ. The CDR3 totals 16 residues. Separately, the same data were catalogued under a study of yellow fever vaccine responses in identical twins.

V gene TRBV7-6 combines with J gene TRBJ1-5; D possibly corresponds to TRBD1 (5 bases). Specimen: PBMCs. This receptor was obtained from a woman aged 18 to 35 in good health. In DNA form, the CDR3 reads TGTGCCAGCAGCCCCGCCGGGGGATTTGGCAATCAGCCCCAGCATTTT. It translates to CASSPAGGFGNQPQHF.